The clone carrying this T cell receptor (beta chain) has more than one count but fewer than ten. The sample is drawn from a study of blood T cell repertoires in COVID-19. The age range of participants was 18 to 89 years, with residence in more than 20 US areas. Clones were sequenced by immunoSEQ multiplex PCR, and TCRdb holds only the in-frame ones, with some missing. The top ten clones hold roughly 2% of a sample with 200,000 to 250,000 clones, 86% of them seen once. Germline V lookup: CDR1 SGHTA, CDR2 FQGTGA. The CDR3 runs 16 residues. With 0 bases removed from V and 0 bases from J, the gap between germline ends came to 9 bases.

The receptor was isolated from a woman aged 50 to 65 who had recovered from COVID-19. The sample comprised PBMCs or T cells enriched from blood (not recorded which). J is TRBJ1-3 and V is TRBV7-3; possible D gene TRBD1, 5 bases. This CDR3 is CASSLTTGISGNTIYF. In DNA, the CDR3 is TGTGCCAGCAGCTTAACTACAGGAATCTCTGGAAACACCATATATTTT.